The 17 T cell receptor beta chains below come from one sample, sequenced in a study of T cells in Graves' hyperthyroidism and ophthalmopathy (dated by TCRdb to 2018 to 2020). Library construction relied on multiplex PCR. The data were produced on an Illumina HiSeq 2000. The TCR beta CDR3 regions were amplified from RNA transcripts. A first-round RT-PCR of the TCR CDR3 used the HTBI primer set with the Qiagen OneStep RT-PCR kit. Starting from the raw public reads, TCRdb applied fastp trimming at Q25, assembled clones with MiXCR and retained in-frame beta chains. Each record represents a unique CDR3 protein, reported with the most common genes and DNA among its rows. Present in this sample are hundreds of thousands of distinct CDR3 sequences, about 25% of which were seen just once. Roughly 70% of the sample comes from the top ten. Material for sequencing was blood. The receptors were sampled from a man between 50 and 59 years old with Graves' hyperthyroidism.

The CDR3 nucleotides are TGTGCCAGCCGAGGTGAAGCTTTCTTT. Its translation: CASRGEAFF. The V call is TRBV6-8, the J call TRBJ1-1; D is uncertain. This CDR3 comprises 9 residues. The V and J ends lost 8 bases and 7 bases respectively, with 5 bases between them. Germline loops: CDR1 MNHGY, CDR2 SAAAGT.

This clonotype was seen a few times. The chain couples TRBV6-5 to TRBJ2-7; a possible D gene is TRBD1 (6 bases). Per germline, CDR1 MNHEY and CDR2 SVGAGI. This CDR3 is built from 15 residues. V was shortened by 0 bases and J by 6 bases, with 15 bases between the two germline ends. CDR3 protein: CASSYSGQLSGEQYF. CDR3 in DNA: TGTGCCAGCAGTTACTCAGGACAGCTCTCTGGCGAGCAGTACTTC.

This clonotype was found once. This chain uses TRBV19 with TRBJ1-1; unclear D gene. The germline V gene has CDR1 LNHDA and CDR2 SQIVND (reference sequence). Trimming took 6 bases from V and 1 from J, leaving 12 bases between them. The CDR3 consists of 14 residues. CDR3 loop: CASSKSIENTEAFF. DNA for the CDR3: TGTGCCAGTAGCAAGAGTATTGAGAACACTGAAGCTTTCTTT.

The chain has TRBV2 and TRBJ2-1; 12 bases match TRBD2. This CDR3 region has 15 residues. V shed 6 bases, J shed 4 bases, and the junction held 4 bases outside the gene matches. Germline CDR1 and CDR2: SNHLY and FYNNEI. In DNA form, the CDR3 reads TGTGCCAGCAGGTGGACTAGCGGGAAATACAATGAGCAGTTCTTC. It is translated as CASRWTSGKYNEQFF.

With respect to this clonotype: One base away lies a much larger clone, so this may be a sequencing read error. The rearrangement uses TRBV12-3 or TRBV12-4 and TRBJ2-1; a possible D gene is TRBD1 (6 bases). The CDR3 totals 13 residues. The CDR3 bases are TGTACCAGCAGTTTTGGACAGAGGAATGAGCAGTTCTTC. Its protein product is CTSSFGQRNEQFF.

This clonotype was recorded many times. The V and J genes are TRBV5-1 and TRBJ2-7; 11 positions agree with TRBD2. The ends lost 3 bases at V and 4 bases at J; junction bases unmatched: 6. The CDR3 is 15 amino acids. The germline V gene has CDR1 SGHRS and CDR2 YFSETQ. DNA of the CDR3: TGCGCCAGCAGCTACGGGACTAGCGGAGTTTACGAGCAGTACTTC. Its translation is CASSYGTSGVYEQYF.

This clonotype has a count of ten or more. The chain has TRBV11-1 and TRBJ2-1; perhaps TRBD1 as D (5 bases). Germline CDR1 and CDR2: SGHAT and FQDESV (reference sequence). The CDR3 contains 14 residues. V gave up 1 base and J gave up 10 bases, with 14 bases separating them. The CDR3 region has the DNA TGTGCCAGCAGCTTAGATGGGGCCCCGGTGGAGCAGTTCTTC. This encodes CASSLDGAPVEQFF.

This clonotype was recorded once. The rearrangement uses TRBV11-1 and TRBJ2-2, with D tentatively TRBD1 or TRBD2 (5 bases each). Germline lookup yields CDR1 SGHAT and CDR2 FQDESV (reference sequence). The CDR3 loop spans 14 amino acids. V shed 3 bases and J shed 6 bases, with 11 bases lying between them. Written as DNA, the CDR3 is TGTGCCAGCAGCTTGGGGGAGAAGGCCGGGGAGCTGTTTTTT. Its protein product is CASSLGEKAGELFF.

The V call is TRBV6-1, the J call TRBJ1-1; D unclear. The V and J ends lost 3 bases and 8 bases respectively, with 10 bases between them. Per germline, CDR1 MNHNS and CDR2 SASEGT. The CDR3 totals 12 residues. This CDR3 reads CASSESGSEAFF. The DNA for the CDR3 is TGTGCCAGCAGTGAGTCGGGGTCAGAAGCTTTCTTT.

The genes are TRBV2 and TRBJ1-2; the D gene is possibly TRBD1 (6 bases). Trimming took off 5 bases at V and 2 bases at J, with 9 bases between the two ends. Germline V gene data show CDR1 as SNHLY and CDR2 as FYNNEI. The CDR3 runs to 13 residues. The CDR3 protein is CASSRTANYGYTF. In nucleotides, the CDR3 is TGTGCCAGCAGTAGGACAGCCAACTATGGCTACACCTTC. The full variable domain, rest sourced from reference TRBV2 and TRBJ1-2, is EPEVTQTPSHQVTQMGQEVILRCVPISNHLYFYWYRQILGQKVEFLVSFYNNEISEKSEIFDDQFSVERPDGSNFTLKIRSTKLEDSAMYFCASSRTANYGYTFGSGTRLTVV.

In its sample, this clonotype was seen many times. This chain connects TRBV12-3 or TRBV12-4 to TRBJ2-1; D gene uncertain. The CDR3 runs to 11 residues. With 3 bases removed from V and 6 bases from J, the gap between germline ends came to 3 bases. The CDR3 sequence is CASSLFNEQFF. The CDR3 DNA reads TGTGCCAGCAGTTTGTTCAATGAGCAGTTCTTC.

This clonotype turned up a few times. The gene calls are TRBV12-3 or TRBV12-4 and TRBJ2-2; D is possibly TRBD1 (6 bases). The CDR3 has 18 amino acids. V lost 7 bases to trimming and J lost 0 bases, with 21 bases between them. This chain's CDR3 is CASNPTAPRTANTGELFF. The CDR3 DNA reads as TGTGCCAGCAATCCAACCGCCCCCAGGACAGCGAACACCGGGGAGCTGTTTTTT.

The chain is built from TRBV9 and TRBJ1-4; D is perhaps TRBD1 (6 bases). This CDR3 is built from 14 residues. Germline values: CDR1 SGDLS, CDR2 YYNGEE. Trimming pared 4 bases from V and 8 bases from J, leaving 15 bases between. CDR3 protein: CASSSRTGGEKLFF. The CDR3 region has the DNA TGTGCCAGCAGCTCAAGGACGGGGGGCGAAAAACTGTTTTTT.

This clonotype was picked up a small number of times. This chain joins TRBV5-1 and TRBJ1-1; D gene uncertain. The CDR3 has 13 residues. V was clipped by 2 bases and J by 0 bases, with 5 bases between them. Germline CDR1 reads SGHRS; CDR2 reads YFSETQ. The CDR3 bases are TGCGCCAGCAGCTTCGTTATGAACACTGAAGCTTTCTTT. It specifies CASSFVMNTEAFF.

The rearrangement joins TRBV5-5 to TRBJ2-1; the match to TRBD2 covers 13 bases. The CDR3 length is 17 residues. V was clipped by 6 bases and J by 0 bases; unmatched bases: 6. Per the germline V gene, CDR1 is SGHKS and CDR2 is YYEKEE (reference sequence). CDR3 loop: CASIGLAGASSYNEQFF. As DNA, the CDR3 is TGTGCCAGCATCGGACTAGCGGGAGCCAGCTCCTACAATGAGCAGTTCTTC.

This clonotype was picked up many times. This CDR3 is CASSARTRRYNEQFF. The CDR3 bases are TGTGCCAGCAGCGCCAGGACTAGAAGGTACAATGAGCAGTTCTTC. The chain combines TRBV7-2 with TRBJ2-1; 7 bases are a match to TRBD2. Per the germline V gene, CDR1 is SGHTA and CDR2 is FQGNSA. V lost 5 bases, J lost 4 bases, and 8 bases stayed unmatched. The CDR3 covers 15 residues.

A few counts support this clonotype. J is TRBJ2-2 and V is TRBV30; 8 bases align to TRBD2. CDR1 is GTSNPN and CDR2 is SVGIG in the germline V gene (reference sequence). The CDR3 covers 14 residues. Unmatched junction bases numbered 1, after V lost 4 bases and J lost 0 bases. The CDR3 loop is CAWISGTNTGELFF. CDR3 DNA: TGTGCCTGGATTAGCGGGACGAACACCGGGGAGCTGTTTTTT.